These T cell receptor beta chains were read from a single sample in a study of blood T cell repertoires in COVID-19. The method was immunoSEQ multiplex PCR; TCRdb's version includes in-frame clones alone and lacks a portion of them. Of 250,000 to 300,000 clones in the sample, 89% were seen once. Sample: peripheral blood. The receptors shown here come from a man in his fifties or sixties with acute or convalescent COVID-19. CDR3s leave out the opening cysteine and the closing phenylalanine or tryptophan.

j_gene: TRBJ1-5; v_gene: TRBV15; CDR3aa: ATSRETGNGGYSNQPQH
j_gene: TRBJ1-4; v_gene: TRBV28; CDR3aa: ASSPRAASNEKLF
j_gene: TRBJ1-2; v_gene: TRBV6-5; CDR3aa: ATSKGTVNYGYT
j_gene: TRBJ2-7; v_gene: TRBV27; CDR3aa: ASSFESGTRYEQY
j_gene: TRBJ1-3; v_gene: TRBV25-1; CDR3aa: ASSETGYGNTIY
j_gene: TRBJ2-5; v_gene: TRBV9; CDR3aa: ASSGTNQETQY
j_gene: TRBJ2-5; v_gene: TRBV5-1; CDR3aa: ASSLTGAQETQY
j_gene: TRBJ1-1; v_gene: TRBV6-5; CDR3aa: ASSPVPGTEAF
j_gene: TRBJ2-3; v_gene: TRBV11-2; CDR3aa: ASSPLQIRGGAGTDTQY
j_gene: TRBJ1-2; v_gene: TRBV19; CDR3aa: AGTFYVYGYT
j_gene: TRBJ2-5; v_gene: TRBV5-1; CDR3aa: ASSFRRAPEETQY
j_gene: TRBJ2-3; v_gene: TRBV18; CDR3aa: ASSSSGGGTDTQY
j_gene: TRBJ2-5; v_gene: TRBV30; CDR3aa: AWRGRRLEETQY
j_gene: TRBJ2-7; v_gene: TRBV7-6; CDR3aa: ASSLAWGSAGEQY
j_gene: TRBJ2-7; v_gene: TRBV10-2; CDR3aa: ASSDQRAFTYEQY
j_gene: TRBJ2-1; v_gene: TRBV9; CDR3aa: ASSTGGNSLYNEQF
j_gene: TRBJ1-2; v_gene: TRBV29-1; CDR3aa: SAAGGIYGYT
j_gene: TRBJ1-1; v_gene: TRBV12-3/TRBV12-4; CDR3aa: ASGPPGITEAF
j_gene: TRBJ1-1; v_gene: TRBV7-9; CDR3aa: ASSREGGGDEAF
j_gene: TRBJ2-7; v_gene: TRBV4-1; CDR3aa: ASSPAGISFYEQY
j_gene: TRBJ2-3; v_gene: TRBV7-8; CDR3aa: ASSLSGGTRPSTQY
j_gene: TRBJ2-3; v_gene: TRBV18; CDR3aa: ASSPASTDTQY
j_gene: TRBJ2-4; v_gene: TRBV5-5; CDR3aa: ASSLDRGAKNIQY